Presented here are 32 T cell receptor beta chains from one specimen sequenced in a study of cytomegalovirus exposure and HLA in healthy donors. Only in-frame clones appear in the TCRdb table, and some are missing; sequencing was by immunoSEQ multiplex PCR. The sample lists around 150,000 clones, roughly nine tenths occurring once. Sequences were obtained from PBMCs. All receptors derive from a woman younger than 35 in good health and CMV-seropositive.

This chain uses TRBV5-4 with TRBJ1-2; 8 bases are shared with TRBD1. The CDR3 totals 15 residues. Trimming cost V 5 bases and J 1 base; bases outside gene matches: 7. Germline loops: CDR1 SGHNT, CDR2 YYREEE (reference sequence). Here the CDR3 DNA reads TGTGCCAGCAGGGACGGACAGGGCATTAACTATGGCTACACCTTC. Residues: CASRDGQGINYGYTF. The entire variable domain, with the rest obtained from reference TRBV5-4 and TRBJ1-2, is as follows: ETGVTQSPTHLIKTRGQQVTLRCSSQSGHNTVSWYQQALGQGPQFIFQYYREEENGRGNFPPRFSGLQFPNYSSELNVNALELDDSALYLCASRDGQGINYGYTFGSGTRLTVV.

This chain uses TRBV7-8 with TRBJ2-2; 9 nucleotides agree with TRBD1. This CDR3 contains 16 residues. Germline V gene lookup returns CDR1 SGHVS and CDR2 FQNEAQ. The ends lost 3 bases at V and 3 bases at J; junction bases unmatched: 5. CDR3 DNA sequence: TGTGCCAGCAGCTTTCTAGACAGGGGGTACACCGGGGAGCTGTTTTTT. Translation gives CASSFLDRGYTGELFF.

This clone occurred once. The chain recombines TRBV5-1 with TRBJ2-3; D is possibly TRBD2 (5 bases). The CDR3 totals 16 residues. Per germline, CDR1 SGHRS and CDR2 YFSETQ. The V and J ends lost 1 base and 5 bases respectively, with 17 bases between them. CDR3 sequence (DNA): TGCGCCAGCAGCTTGCAGGCGGGCCAACGGGGAGATACGCAGTATTTT. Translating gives CASSLQAGQRGDTQYF. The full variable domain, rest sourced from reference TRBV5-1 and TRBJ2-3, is KAGVTQTPRYLIKTRGQQVTLSCSPISGHRSVSWYQQTPGQGLQFLFEYFSETQRNKGNFPGRFSGRQFSNSRSEMNVSTLELGDSALYLCASSLQAGQRGDTQYFGPGTRLTVL.

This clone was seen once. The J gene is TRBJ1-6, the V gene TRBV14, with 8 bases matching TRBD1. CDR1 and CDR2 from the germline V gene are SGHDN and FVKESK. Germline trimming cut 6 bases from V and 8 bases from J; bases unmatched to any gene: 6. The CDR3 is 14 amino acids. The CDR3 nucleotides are TGTGCCAGCAGACGACAGGGGAGTGATTCACCCCTCCACTTT. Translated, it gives CASRRQGSDSPLHF.

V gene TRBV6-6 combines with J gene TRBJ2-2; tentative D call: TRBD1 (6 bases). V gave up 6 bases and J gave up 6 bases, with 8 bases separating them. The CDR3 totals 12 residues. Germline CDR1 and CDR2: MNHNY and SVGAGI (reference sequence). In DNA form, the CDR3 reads TGTGCCAGCAGAACAGGGTCCGGGGAGCTGTTTTTT. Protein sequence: CASRTGSGELFF.

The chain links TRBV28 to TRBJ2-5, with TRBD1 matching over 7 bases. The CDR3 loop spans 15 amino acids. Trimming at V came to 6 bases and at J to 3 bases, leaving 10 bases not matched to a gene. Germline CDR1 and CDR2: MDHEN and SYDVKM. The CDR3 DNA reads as TGTGCCAGCAGCCCTCCGGACAGGACCGAAGAGACCCAGTACTTC. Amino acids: CASSPPDRTEETQYF.

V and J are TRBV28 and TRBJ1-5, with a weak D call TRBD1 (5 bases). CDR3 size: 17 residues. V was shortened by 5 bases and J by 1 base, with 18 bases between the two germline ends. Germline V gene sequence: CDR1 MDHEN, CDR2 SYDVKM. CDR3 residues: CASSLSLAGGSNQPQHF. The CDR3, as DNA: TGTGCCAGCAGTCTCTCCCTTGCCGGGGGGAGCAATCAGCCCCAGCATTTT.

The CDR3 loop is CASRQQGAHKNIQYF. The CDR3 coding sequence is TGTGCCAGCAGACAACAGGGGGCGCATAAAAACATTCAGTACTTC. J is TRBJ2-4 and V is TRBV6-5; 9 bases are a match to TRBD1. Germline CDR1 is MNHEY and CDR2 is SVGAGI. CDR3 length: 15 residues. J gave up 4 bases and V 6 bases, and 7 bases lay outside the gene matches.

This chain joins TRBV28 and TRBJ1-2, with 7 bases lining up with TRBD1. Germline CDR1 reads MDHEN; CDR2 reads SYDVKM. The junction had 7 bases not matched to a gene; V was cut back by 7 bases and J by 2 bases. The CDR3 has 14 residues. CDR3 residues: CASKTGTDNYGYTF. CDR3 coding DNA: TGTGCCAGCAAAACCGGGACAGACAACTATGGCTACACCTTC.

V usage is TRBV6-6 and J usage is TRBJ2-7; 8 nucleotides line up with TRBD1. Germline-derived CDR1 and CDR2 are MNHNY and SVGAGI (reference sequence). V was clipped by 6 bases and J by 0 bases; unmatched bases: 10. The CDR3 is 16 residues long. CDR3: CASSRTGIQSSYEQYF. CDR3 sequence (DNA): TGTGCCAGCAGCCGGACAGGGATTCAAAGCTCCTACGAGCAGTACTTC.

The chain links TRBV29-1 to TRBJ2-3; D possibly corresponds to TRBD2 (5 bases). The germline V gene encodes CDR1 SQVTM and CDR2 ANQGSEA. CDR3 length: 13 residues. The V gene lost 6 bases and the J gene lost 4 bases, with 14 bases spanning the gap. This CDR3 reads CSVRVGQADTQYF. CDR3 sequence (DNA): TGCAGCGTGAGGGTCGGGCAGGCAGATACGCAGTATTTT.

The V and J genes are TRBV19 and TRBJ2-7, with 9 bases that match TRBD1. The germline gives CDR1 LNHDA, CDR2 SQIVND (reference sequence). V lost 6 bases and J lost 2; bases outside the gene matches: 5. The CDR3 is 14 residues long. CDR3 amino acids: CASRNRGLPYEQYF. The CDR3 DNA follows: TGTGCCAGTAGAAACAGGGGGCTCCCCTACGAGCAGTACTTC.

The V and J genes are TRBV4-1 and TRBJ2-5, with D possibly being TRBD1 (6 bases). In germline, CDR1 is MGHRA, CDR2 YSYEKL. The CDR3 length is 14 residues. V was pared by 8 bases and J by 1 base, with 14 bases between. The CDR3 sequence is CASSGEGGQETQYF. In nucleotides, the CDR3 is TGCGCCAGCTCTGGGGAAGGGGGCCAAGAGACCCAGTACTTC.

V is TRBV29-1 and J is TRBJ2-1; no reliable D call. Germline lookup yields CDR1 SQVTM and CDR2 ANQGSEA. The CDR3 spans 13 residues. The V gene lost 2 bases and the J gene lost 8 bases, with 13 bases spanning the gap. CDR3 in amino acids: CSVEQVLLDEQFF. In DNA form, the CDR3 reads TGCAGCGTTGAACAGGTCCTGCTGGATGAGCAGTTCTTC.

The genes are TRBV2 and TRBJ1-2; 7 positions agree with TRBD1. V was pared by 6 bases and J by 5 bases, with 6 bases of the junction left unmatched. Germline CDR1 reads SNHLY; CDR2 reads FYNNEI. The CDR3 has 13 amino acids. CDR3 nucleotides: TGTGCCAGCAGGAAGGGACAGCTGTATGGCTACACCTTC. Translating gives CASRKGQLYGYTF.

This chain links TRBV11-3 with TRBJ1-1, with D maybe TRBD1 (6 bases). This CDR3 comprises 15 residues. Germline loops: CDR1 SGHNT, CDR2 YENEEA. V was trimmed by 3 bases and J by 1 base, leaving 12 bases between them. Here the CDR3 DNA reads TGTGCCAGCAGCTTGGAGGGGGGGGAGAACACTGAAGCTTTCTTT. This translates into CASSLEGGENTEAFF.

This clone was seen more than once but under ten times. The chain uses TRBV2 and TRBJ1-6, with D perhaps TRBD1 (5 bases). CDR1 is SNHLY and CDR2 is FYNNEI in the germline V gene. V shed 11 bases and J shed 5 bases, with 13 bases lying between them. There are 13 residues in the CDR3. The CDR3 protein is CAGSREDNSPLHF. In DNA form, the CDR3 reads TGTGCCGGGTCCAGGGAGGATAATTCACCCCTCCACTTT. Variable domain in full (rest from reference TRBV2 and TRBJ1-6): EPEVTQTPSHQVTQMGQEVILRCVPISNHLYFYWYRQILGQKVEFLVSFYNNEISEKSEIFDDQFSVERPDGSNFTLKIRSTKLEDSAMYFCAGSREDNSPLHFGNGTRLTVT.

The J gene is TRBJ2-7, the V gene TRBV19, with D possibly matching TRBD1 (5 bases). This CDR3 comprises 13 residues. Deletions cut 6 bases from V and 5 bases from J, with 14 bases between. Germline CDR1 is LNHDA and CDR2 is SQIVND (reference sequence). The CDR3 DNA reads TGTGCCAGTAGCGTGTCAGGGTACGACGAGCAGTACTTC. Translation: CASSVSGYDEQYF.

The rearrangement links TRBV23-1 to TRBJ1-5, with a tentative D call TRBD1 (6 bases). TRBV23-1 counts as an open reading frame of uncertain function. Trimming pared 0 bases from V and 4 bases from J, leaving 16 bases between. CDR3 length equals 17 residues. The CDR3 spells CASSQSARGGRNQPQHF. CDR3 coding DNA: TGCGCCAGCAGTCAATCGGCACGGGGGGGGCGAAATCAGCCCCAGCATTTT.

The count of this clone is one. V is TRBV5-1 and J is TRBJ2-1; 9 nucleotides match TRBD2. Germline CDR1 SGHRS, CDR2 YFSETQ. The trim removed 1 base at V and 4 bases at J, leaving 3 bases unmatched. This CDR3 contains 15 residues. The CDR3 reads CASSLRLAGYNEQFF. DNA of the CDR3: TGCGCCAGCAGCTTGCGTCTAGCGGGGTACAATGAGCAGTTCTTC.

CDR3 DNA sequence: TGTGCCAGCAGCTCTCCTAGCGCCCAGGCCGAGCAGTACTTC. Its protein is CASSSPSAQAEQYF. The chain is built from TRBV7-2 and TRBJ2-7; a weak D match, TRBD2 (6 bases). The CDR3 is made up of 14 amino acids. The germline V and J ends were trimmed by 4 bases and 6 bases, with 16 bases remaining between them. Germline loops: CDR1 SGHTA, CDR2 FQGNSA.

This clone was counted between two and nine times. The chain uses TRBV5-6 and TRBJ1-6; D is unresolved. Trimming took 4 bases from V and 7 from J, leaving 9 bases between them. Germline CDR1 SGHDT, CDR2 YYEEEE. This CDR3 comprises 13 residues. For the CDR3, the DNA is TGTGCCAGCAGCCCAAGAGGGAATTCACCCCTCCACTTT. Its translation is CASSPRGNSPLHF.

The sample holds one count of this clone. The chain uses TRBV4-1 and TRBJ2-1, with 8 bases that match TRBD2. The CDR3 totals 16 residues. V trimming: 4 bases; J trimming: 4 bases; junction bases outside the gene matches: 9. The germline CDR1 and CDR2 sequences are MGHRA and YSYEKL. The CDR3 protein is CASSPAASGLYNEQFF. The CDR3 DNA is TGCGCCAGCAGCCCAGCGGCTAGCGGGTTGTACAATGAGCAGTTCTTC.

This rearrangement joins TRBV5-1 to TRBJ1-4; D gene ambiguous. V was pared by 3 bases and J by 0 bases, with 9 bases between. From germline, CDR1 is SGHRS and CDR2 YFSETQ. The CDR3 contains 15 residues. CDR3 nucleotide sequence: TGCGCCAGCAGCTCTCAGTTTGCAACTAATGAAAAACTGTTTTTT. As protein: CASSSQFATNEKLFF.

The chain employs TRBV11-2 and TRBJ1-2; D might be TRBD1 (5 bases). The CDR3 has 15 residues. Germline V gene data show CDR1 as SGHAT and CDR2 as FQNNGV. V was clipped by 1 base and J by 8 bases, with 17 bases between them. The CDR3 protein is CASSLGQNSLGGYTF. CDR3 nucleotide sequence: TGTGCCAGCAGCTTAGGACAGAATTCCCTCGGAGGCTACACCTTC.

The CDR3 loop is CASSVSGLQETQYF. The CDR3 DNA is TGTGCCAGCAGCGTATCGGGTTTACAAGAGACCCAGTACTTC. The chain uses TRBV9 and TRBJ2-5; D not certain. The V and J ends lost 1 base and 2 bases respectively, with 9 bases between them. Germline lookup yields CDR1 SGDLS and CDR2 YYNGEE. The CDR3 runs 14 residues.

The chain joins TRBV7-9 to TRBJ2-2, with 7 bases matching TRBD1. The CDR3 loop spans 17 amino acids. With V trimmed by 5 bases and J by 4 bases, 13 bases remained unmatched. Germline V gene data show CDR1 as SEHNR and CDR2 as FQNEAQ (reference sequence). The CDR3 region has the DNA TGTGCCAGCAGCCTTTACCAGGGGGTGGCAACCACCGGGGAGCTGTTTTTT. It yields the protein CASSLYQGVATTGELFF.

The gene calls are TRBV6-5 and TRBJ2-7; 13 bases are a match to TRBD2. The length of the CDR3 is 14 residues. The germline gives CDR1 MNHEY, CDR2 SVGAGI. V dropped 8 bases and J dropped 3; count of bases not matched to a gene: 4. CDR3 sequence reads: CASRTSGGFYEQYF. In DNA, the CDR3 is TGTGCCAGCCGGACTAGCGGGGGTTTCTACGAGCAGTACTTC.

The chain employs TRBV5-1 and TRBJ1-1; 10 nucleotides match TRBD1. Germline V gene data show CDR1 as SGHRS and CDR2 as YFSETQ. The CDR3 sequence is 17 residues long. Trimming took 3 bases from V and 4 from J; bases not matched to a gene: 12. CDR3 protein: CASSWGWTGGEVTEAFF. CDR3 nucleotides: TGCGCCAGCAGCTGGGGATGGACAGGGGGTGAGGTCACTGAAGCTTTCTTT.

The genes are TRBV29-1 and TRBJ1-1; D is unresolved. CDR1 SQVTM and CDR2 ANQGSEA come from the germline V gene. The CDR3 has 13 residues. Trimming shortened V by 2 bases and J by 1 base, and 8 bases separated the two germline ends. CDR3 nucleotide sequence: TGCAGCGTTGAAACCGGAGGGAACACTGAAGCTTTCTTT. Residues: CSVETGGNTEAFF. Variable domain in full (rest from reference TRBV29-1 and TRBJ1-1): SAVISQKPSRDICQRGTSLTIQCQVDSQVTMMFWYRQQPGQSLTLIATANQGSEATYESGFVIDKFPISRPNLTFSTLTVSNMSPEDSSIYLCSVETGGNTEAFFGQGTRLTVV.

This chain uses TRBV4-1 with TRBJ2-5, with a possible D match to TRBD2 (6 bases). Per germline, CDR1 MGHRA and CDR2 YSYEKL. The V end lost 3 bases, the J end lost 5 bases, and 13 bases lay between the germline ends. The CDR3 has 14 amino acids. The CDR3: CASSQHSGGETQYF. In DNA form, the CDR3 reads TGCGCCAGCAGCCAGCACAGCGGAGGGGAGACCCAGTACTTC.

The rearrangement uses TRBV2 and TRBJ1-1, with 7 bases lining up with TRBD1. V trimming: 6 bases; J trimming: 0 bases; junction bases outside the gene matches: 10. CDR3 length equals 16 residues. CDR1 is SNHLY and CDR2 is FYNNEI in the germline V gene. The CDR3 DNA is TGTGCCAGCAGCCCCGACAGGGACCCCATGAACACTGAAGCTTTCTTT. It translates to CASSPDRDPMNTEAFF. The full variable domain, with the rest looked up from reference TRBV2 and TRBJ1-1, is EPEVTQTPSHQVTQMGQEVILRCVPISNHLYFYWYRQILGQKVEFLVSFYNNEISEKSEIFDDQFSVERPDGSNFTLKIRSTKLEDSAMYFCASSPDRDPMNTEAFFGQGTRLTVV.